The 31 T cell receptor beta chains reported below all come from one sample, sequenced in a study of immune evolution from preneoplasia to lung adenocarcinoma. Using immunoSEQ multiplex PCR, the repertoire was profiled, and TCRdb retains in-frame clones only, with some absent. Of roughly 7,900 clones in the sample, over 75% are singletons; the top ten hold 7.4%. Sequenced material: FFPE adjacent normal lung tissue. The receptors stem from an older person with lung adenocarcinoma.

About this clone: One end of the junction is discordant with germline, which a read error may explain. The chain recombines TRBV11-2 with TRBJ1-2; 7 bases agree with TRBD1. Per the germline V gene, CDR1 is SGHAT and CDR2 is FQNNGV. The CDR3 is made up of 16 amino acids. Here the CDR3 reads CANSFSQTGPGDGYTF. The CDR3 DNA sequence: TGTGCCAACAGCTTTTCCCAGACAGGGCCAGGGGATGGCTACACCTTC.

The CDR3 reads CASRPRDRTSGNTIYF. The DNA of the CDR3 is TGTGCCAGCAGGCCTAGGGACAGAACCTCTGGAAACACCATATATTTT. This rearrangement joins TRBV6-6 to TRBJ1-3, with TRBD1 matching 7 bases. The V gene's germline CDR1 is MNHNY and CDR2 SVGAGI (reference sequence). V lost 6 bases, J lost 0 bases, and 8 bases stayed unmatched. CDR3 size: 16 residues.

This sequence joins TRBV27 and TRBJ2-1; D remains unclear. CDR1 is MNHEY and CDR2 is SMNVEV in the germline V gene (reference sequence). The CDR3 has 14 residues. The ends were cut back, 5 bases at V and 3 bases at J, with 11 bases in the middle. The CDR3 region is CASSPGGNYNEQFF. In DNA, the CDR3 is TGTGCCAGCAGTCCTGGTGGGAACTACAATGAGCAGTTCTTC.

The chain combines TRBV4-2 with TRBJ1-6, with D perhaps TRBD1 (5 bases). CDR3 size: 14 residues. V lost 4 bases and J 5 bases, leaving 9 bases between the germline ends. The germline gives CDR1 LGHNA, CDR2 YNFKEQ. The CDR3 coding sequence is TGTGCCAGCAGCCTTCGGGACGATAATTCACCCCTCCACTTT. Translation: CASSLRDDNSPLHF.

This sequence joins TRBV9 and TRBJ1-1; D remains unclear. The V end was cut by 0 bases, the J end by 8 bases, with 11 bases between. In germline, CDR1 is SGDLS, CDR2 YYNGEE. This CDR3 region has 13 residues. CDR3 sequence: CASSVARHSEAFF. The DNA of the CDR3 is TGTGCCAGCAGCGTAGCCAGACATTCCGAAGCTTTCTTT. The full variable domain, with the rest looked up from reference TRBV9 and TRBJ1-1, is DSGVTQTPKHLITATGQRVTLRCSPRSGDLSVYWYQQSLDQGLQFLIQYYNGEERAKGNILERFSAQQFPDLHSELNLSSLELGDSALYFCASSVARHSEAFFGQGTRLTVV.

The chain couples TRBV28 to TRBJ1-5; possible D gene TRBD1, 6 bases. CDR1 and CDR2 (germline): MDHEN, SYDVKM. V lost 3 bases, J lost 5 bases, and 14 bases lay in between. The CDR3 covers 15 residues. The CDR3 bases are TGTGCCAGCAGTTTGAGGGGGATAGGAGATCAGCCCCAGCATTTT. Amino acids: CASSLRGIGDQPQHF.

The CDR3 sequence: CASSLVLSRSPYEQYF. Here the CDR3 DNA reads TGTGCCAGCAGCTTAGTACTGAGCCGCTCCCCCTACGAGCAGTACTTC. The chain joins TRBV11-3 to TRBJ2-7; no definite D call. CDR1 is SGHNT, CDR2 YENEEA, per germline. V dropped 1 base and J dropped 2 bases, with 15 bases sitting between them. This CDR3 is built from 16 residues.

In nucleotides, the CDR3 is TGTGCCAGCAGCTTTCGTTCTGGGGGGGCTACTGCGACCCAGCATTTT. Translated: CASSFRSGGATATQHF. The rearrangement links TRBV7-8 to TRBJ1-5; D perhaps matches TRBD1 (6 bases). Looked up from germline, CDR1 is SGHVS and CDR2 is FQNEAQ. The CDR3 extends over 16 amino acids. V was pared by 3 bases and J by 11 bases, with 23 bases between.

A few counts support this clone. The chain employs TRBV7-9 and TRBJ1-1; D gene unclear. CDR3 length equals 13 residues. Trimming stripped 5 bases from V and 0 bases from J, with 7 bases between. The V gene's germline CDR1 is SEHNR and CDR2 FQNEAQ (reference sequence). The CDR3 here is CASSPEVNTEAFF. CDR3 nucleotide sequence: TGTGCCAGCAGCCCGGAAGTGAACACTGAAGCTTTCTTT.

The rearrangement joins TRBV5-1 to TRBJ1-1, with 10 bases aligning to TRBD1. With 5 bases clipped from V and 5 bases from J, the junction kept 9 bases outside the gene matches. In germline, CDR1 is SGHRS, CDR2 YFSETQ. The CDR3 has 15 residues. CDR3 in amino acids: CASSWIGQGGTEAFF. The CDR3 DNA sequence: TGCGCCAGCAGTTGGATCGGACAGGGGGGGACTGAAGCTTTCTTT. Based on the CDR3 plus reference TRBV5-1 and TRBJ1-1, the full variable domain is KAGVTQTPRYLIKTRGQQVTLSCSPISGHRSVSWYQQTPGQGLQFLFEYFSETQRNKGNFPGRFSGRQFSNSRSEMNVSTLELGDSALYLCASSWIGQGGTEAFFGQGTRLTVV.

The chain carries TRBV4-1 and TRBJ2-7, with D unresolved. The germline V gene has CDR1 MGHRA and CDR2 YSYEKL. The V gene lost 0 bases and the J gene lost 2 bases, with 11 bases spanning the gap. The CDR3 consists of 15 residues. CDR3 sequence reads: CASSQEPARTYEQYF. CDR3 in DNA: TGCGCCAGCAGCCAAGAGCCAGCGCGAACCTACGAGCAGTACTTC.

The CDR3 DNA reads as TGCGCCAGCAGCCCCAGGACAGGGATGAACACCGGGGAGCTGTTTTTT. It encodes CASSPRTGMNTGELFF. The J gene is TRBJ2-2, the V gene TRBV5-1, with TRBD1 matching 8 bases. CDR1 and CDR2 (germline): SGHRS, YFSETQ. Unmatched junction bases numbered 6, after V lost 4 bases and J lost 1 base. There are 16 residues in the CDR3.

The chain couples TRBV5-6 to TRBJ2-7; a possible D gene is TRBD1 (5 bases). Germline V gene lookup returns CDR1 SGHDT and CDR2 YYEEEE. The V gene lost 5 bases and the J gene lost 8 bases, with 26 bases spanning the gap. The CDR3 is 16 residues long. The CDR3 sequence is CASSPIPTDSFLQQYF. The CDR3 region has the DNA TGTGCCAGCAGTCCGATCCCGACAGATAGTTTTTTGCAGCAGTACTTC.

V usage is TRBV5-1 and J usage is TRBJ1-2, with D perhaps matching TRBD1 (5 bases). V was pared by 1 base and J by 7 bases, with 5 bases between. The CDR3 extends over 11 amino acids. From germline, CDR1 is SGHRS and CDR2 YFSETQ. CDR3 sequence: CASSLRGGYTF. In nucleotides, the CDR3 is TGCGCCAGCAGCTTGAGGGGTGGCTACACCTTC.

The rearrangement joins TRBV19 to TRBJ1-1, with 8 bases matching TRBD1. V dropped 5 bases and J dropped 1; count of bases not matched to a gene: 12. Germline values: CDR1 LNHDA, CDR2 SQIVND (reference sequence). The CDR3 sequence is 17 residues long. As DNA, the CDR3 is TGTGCCAGTAGTTCTGGACAGGGCGAATTTGCGAACACTGAAGCTTTCTTT. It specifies CASSSGQGEFANTEAFF. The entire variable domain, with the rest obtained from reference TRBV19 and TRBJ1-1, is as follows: DGGITQSPKYLFRKEGQNVTLSCEQNLNHDAMYWYRQDPGQGLRLIYYSQIVNDFQKGDIAEGYSVSREKKESFPLTVTSAQKNPTAFYLCASSSGQGEFANTEAFFGQGTRLTVV.

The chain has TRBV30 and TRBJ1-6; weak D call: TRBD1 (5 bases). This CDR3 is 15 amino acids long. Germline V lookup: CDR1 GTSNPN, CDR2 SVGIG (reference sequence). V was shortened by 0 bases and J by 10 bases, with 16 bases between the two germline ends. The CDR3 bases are TGTGCCTGGAGTGTACTAGGGGATGGAGTCTCACCCCTCCACTTT. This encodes CAWSVLGDGVSPLHF.

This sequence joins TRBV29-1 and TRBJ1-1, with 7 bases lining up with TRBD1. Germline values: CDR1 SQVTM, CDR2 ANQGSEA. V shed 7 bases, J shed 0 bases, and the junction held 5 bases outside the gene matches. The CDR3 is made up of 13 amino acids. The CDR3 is CSALGQVNTEAFF. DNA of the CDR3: TGCAGCGCTTTAGGACAGGTGAACACTGAAGCTTTCTTT.

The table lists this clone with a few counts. The CDR3 region is CASSAGNQPQHF. CDR3 in DNA: TGTGCCAGCAGCGCGGGCAATCAGCCCCAGCATTTT. V gene TRBV7-9 combines with J gene TRBJ1-5; D gene unclear. The CDR3 covers 12 residues. Germline CDR1 reads SEHNR; CDR2 reads FQNEAQ (reference sequence). Trimming took 5 bases from V and 2 from J, leaving 4 bases between them.

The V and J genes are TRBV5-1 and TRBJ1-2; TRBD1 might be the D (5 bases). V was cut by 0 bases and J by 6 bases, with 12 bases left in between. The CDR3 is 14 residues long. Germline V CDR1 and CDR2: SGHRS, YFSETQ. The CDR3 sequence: CASSLAGAQNGYTF. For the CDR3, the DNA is TGCGCCAGCAGCTTGGCCGGGGCACAGAATGGCTACACCTTC.

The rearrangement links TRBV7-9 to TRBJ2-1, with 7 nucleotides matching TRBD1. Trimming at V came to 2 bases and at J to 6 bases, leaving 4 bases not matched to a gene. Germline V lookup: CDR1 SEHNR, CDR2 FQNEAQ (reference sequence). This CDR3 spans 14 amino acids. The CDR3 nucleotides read TGTGCCAGCAGCTTAACCCAGGGGGTCAATGAGCAGTTCTTC. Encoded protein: CASSLTQGVNEQFF.

The CDR3 protein is CASSLPTSGRLSETQYF. CDR3 nucleotides: TGTGCCAGCAGCCTCCCGACTAGCGGGAGATTGTCAGAGACCCAGTACTTC. The genes are TRBV5-6 and TRBJ2-5, with 12 bases matching TRBD2. This CDR3 is built from 17 residues. V gave up 4 bases and J gave up 4 bases; unmatched junction bases: 11. Per the germline V gene, CDR1 is SGHDT and CDR2 is YYEEEE.

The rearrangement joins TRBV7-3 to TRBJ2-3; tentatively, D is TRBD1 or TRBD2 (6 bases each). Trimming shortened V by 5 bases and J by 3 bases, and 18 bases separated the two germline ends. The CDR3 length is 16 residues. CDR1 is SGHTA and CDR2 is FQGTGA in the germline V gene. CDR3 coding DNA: TGTGCCAGCAGCGAGGAGGGCAGGGGCGGGACAGATACGCAGTATTTT. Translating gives CASSEEGRGGTDTQYF.

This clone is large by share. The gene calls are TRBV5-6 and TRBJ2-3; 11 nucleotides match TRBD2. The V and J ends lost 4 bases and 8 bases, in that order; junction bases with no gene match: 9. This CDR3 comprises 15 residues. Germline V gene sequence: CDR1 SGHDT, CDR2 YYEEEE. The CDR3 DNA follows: TGTGCCAGCAGCGGGGGACTAGCGGTTCTGACTACGCAGTATTTT. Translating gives CASSGGLAVLTTQYF. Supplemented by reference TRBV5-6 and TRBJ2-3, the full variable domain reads DAGVTQSPTHLIKTRGQQVTLRCSPKSGHDTVSWYQQALGQGPQFIFQYYEEEERQRGNFPDRFSGHQFPNYSSELNVNALLLGDSALYLCASSGGLAVLTTQYFGPGTRLTVL.

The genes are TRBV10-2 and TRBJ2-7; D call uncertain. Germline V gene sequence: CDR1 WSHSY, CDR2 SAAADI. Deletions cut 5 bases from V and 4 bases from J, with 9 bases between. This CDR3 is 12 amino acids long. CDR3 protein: CASSTVLYEQYF. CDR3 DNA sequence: TGCGCCAGCAGTACCGTCTTGTACGAGCAGTACTTC.

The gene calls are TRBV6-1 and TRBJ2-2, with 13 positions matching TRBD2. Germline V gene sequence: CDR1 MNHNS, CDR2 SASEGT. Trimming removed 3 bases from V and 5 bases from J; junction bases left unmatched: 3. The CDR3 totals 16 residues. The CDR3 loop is CASSEGLAGITGELFF. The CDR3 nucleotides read TGTGCCAGCAGTGAGGGACTAGCGGGGATAACCGGGGAGCTGTTTTTT.

The CDR3 bases are TGTGCCAGCAGTGGGACAGGGGGTTTAAACACTGAAGCTTTCTTT. Its translation: CASSGTGGLNTEAFF. V gene TRBV2 combines with J gene TRBJ1-1; the match to TRBD1 covers 10 bases. Germline V gene data show CDR1 as SNHLY and CDR2 as FYNNEI. V dropped 4 bases and J dropped 2; count of bases not matched to a gene: 4. The CDR3 runs 15 residues.

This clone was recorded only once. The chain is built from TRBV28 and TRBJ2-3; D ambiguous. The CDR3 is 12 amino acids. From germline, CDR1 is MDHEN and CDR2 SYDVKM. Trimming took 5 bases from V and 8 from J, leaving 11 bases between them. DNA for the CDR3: TGTGCCAGCAGTCCGCCCCCAGGTACGCAGTATTTT. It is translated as CASSPPPGTQYF.

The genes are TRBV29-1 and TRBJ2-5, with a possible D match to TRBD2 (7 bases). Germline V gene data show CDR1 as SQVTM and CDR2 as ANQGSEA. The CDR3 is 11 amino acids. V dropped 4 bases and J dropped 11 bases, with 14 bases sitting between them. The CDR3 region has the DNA TGCAGCGTTGGACAGGCGGGAGAGCAGTACTTC. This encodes CSVGQAGEQYF.

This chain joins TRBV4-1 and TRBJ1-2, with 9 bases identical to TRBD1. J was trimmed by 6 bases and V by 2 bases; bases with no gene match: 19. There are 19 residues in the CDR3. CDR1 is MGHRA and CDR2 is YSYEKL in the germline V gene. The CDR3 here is CASSQPALPVQGARDGYTF. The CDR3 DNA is TGCGCCAGCAGCCAACCAGCCCTTCCAGTACAGGGGGCTCGGGATGGCTACACCTTC.

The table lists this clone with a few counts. This CDR3 reads CASSLDSLNQPQHF. CDR3 sequence (DNA): TGTGCCAGCAGCTTGGACAGCCTCAATCAGCCCCAGCATTTT. This chain links TRBV5-5 with TRBJ1-5, with D hard to call. With 0 bases removed from V and 3 bases from J, the gap between germline ends came to 7 bases. The CDR3 totals 14 residues. Germline V gives CDR1 SGHKS, CDR2 YYEKEE (reference sequence).

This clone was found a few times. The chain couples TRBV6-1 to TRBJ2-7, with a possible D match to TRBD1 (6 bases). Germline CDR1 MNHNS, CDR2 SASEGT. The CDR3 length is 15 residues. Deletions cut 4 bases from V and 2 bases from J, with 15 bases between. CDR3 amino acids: CASSVLTGQTYEQYF. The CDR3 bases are TGTGCCAGCAGTGTGCTGACGGGACAAACCTACGAGCAGTACTTC.